This T cell receptor (beta chain) is drawn from a study of cytomegalovirus exposure and HLA in healthy donors. This CDR3 spans 15 amino acids. Germline V gives CDR1 SEHNR, CDR2 FQNEAQ (reference sequence). V was cut by 5 bases and J by 0 bases, with 13 bases left in between. 60 Vbeta and 13 Jbeta primers were used in PCR. Method: immunoSEQ multiplex PCR; TCRdb's copy keeps in-frame clones and lacks some. The table shows over 150,000 clones, with around 80% occurring only once. What was sequenced was PBMCs. The rearrangement joins TRBV7-9 to TRBJ1-1, with a weak D call TRBD1 (5 bases). The clonotype originates from a woman aged 55-70 years in good health and CMV-seropositive. The CDR3: CASSPSLGVNTEAFF. The CDR3 DNA reads TGTGCCAGCAGCCCAAGCTTAGGGGTGAACACTGAAGCTTTCTTT.